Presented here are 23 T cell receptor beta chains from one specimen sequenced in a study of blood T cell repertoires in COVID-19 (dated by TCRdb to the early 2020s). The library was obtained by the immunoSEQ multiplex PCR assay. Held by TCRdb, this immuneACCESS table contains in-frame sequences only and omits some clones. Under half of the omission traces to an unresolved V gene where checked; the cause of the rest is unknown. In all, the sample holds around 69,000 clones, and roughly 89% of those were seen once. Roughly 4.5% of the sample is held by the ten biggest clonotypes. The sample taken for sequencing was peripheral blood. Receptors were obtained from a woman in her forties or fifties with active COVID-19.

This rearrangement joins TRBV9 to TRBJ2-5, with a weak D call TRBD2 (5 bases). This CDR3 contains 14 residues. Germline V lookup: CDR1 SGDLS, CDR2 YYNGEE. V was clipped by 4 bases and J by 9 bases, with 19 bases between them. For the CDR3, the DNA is TGTGCCAGCAGCCCTCCGGACCCGGGGATGGCCCAGTACTTC. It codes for CASSPPDPGMAQYF.

The DNA of the CDR3 is TGCGCCAGCAGCCGATCTTACAGGGGTGTAACTAATGAAAAACTGTTTTTT. Its translation: CASSRSYRGVTNEKLFF. This chain joins TRBV5-1 and TRBJ1-4, with TRBD1 matching 7 bases. Germline V gene sequence: CDR1 SGHRS, CDR2 YFSETQ. The V and J ends lost 4 bases and 1 base, in that order; junction bases with no gene match: 10. The CDR3 spans 17 residues.

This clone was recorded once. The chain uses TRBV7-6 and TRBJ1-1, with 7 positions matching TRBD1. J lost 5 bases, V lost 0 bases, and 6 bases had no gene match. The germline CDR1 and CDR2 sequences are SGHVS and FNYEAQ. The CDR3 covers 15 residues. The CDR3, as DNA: TGTGCCAGCAGCTTAGCGGCAGGGGGAGTGACTGAAGCTTTCTTT. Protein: CASSLAAGGVTEAFF.

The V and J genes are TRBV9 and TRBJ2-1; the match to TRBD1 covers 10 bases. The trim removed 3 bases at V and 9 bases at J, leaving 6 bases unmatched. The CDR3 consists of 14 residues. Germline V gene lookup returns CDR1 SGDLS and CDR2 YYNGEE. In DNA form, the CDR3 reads TGTGCCAGCAGCGCGGGGACAGGGGTCGGTGAGCAGTTCTTC. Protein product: CASSAGTGVGEQFF.

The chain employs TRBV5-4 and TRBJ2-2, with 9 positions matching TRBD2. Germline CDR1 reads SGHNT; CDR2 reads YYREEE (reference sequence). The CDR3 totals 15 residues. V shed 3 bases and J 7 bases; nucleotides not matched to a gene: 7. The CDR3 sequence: CASSSASGNLGELFF. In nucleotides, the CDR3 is TGTGCCAGCAGCTCGGCTAGCGGGAACCTCGGGGAGCTGTTTTTT.

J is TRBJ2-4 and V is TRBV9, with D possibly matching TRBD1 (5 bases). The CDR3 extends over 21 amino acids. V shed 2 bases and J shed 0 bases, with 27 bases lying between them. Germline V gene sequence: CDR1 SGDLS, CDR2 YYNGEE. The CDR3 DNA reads TGTGCCAGCAGCGTCCCTTCAGGGAAATATTGTGGCCCAATAGCCAAAAACATTCAGTACTTC. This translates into CASSVPSGKYCGPIAKNIQYF. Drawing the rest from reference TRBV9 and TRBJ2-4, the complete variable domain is DSGVTQTPKHLITATGQRVTLRCSPRSGDLSVYWYQQSLDQGLQFLIQYYNGEERAKGNILERFSAQQFPDLHSELNLSSLELGDSALYFCASSVPSGKYCGPIAKNIQYFGAGTRLSVL.

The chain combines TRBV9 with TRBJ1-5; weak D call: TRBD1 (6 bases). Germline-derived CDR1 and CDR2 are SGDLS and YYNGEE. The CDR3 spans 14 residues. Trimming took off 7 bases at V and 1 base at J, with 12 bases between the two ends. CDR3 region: CASARGGSNQPQHF. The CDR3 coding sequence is TGTGCCAGCGCCAGGGGCGGAAGCAATCAGCCCCAGCATTTT.

The CDR3 coding sequence is TGTGCCAGCAGCCCCGGGACAGGGGTAGAGACCCAGTACTTC. Translating gives CASSPGTGVETQYF. This sequence joins TRBV13 and TRBJ2-5; TRBD1 agrees at 10 bases. The CDR3 is made up of 14 amino acids. CDR1 and CDR2 (germline): PRHDT, FYEKMQ (reference sequence). J lost 4 bases, V lost 5 bases, and 4 bases had no gene match.

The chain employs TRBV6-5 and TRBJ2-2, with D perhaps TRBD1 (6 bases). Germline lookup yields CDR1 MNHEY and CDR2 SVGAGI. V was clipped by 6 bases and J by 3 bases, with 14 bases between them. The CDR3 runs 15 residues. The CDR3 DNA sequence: TGTGCCAGCAGCGACAGGTCCGGCTACACCGGGGAGCTGTTTTTT. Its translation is CASSDRSGYTGELFF.

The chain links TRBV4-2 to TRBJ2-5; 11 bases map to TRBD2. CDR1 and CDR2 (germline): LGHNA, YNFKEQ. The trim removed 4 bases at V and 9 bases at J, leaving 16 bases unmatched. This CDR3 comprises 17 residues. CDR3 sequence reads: CASSPQGLAGGPQSQYF. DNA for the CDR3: TGTGCCAGCAGCCCCCAGGGCCTAGCGGGAGGACCCCAATCCCAGTACTTC.

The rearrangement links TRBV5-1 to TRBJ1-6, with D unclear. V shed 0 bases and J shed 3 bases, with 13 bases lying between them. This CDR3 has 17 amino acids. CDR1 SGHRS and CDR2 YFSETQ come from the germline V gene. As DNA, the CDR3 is TGCGCCAGCAGCTTGGTTCCGGGTGCAGACTATAATTCACCCCTCCACTTT. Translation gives CASSLVPGADYNSPLHF.

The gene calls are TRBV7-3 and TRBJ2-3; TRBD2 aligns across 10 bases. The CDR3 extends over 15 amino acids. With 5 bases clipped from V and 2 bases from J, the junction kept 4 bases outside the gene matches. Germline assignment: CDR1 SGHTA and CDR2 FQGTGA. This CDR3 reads CASSELAGITDTQYF. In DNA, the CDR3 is TGTGCCAGCAGCGAACTAGCGGGGATCACAGATACGCAGTATTTT.

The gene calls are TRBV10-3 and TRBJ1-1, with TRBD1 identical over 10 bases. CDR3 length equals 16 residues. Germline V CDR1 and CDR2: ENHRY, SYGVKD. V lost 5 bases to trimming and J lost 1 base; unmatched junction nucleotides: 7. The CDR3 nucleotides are TGTGCCATCAGTCGGGACAGGGGAGTAGCGAACACTGAAGCTTTCTTT. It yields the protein CAISRDRGVANTEAFF.

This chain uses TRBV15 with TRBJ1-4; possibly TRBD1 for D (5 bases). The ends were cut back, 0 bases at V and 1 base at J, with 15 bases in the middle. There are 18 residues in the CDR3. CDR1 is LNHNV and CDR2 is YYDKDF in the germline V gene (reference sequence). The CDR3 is CATSRDLRQGLTNEKLFF. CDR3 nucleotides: TGTGCCACCAGCAGAGATCTCAGGCAGGGACTAACTAATGAAAAACTGTTTTTT.

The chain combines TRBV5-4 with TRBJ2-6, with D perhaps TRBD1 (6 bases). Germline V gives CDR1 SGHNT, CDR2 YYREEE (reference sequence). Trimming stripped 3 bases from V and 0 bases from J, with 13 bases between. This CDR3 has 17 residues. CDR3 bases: TGTGCCAGCAGCTCTGAGACAGGCCTCTCTGGGGCCAACGTCCTGACTTTC. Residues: CASSSETGLSGANVLTF.

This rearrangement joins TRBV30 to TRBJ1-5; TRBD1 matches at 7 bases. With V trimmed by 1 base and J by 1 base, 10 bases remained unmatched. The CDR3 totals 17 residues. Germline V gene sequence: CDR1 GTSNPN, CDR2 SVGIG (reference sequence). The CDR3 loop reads CAWSGVAGDSSNQPQHF. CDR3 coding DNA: TGTGCCTGGAGTGGAGTGGCAGGGGACAGCAGCAATCAGCCCCAGCATTTT.

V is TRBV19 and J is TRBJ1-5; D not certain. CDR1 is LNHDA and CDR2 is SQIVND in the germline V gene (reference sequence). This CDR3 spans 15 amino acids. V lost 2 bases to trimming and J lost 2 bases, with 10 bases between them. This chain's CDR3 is CASSIHQQGNQPQHF. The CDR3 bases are TGTGCCAGTAGTATACACCAGCAGGGCAATCAGCCCCAGCATTTT. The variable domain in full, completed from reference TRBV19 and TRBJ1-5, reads DGGITQSPKYLFRKEGQNVTLSCEQNLNHDAMYWYRQDPGQGLRLIYYSQIVNDFQKGDIAEGYSVSREKKESFPLTVTSAQKNPTAFYLCASSIHQQGNQPQHFGDGTRLSIL.

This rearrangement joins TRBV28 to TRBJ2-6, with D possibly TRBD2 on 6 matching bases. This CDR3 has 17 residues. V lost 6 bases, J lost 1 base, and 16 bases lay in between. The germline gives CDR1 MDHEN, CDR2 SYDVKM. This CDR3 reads CASSPGDLGSGANVLTF. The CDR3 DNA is TGTGCCAGCAGCCCCGGGGACTTAGGATCTGGGGCCAACGTCCTGACTTTC.

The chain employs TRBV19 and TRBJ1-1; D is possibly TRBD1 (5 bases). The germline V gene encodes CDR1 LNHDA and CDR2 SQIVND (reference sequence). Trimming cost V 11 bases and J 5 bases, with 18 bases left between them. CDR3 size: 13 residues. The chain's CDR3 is CAGHPKGWTEAFF. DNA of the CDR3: TGTGCCGGACACCCAAAGGGATGGACTGAAGCTTTCTTT.

In DNA, the CDR3 is TGCGCCAGCAGTGGGACTAGCGGGACCACAGATACGCAGTATTTT. Translation gives CASSGTSGTTDTQYF. This chain uses TRBV10-1 with TRBJ2-3; 12 bases match TRBD2. Unmatched junction bases numbered 1, after V lost 4 bases and J lost 2 bases. The CDR3 sequence is 15 residues long. Germline assignment: CDR1 WNHNN and CDR2 SYGVQD (reference sequence).

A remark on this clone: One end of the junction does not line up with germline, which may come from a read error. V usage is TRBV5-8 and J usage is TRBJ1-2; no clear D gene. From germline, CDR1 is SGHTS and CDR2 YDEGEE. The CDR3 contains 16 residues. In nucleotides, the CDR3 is TGTGCCAGCAACTTGGGAGGAGTACGAGCTAACTATGGCTACACCTTC. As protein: CASNLGGVRANYGYTF.

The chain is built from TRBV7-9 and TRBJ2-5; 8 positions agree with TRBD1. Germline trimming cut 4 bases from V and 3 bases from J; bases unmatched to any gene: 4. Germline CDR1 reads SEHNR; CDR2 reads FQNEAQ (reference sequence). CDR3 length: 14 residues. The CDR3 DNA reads TGTGCCAGCAGCTCGGGACAGGTCAAAGAGACCCAGTACTTC. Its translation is CASSSGQVKETQYF.

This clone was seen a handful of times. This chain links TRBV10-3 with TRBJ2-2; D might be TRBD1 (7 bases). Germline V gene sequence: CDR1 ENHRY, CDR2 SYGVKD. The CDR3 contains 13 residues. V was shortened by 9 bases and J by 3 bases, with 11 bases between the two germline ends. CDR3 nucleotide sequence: TGTGCCATTACAGGGGACTACACCGGGGAGCTGTTTTTT. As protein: CAITGDYTGELFF.